What follows are 14 T cell receptor beta chains derived from one specimen sequenced in a study of blood T cells in healthy people across ages. PCR was performed a second time for 7 to 11 cycles using a sample-barcoded 5' primer and a J-beta primer mix. A single record per CDR3 protein comes from TCRdb applying MiXCR to the 5' RACE reads. The sample yields about 900,000 distinct CDR3 sequences, about 62% seen once. Material for sequencing was blood. The receptors originated from a man between 25 and 39 years old in good health.

The V gene is TRBV28, the J gene TRBJ2-1, with 13 nucleotides matching TRBD2. Unmatched junction bases numbered 8, after V lost 6 bases and J lost 0 bases. Per germline, CDR1 MDHEN and CDR2 SYDVKM. The CDR3 has 18 residues. CDR3 protein: CASRLGLAGVSSYNEQFF. For the CDR3, the DNA is TGTGCCAGCAGACTTGGACTAGCGGGGGTAAGCTCCTACAATGAGCAGTTCTTC.

The chain carries TRBV21-1 and TRBJ2-7; the table assigns TRBD1, which was not confirmed against the DNA. TRBV21-1 is marked as a pseudogene. This CDR3 has 17 residues. The CDR3 sequence: CASRPEGQGKRKTEQYF. As DNA, the CDR3 is TGTGCCAGCCGACCCGAGGGACAGGGGAAACGTAAAACCGAGCAGTACTTC.

The rearrangement uses TRBV20-1 and TRBJ2-4, with D hard to call. V was clipped by 0 bases and J by 6 bases, with 9 bases between them. In germline, CDR1 is DFQATT, CDR2 SNEGSKA (reference sequence). There are 13 residues in the CDR3. The CDR3 region has the DNA TGCAGTGCTAGAGATCCAGTGGGAAACATTCAGTACTTC. Translated, it gives CSARDPVGNIQYF.

CDR3 DNA sequence: TGTGCCAGCAGCCAAGGAGGTGGTAGCGGGTACATAGAGACCCAGTACTTC. Translation: CASSQGGGSGYIETQYF. The rearrangement links TRBV4-2 to TRBJ2-5; 7 nucleotides align to TRBD2. Trimming took 1 base from V and 4 from J; bases not matched to a gene: 12. This CDR3 is 17 amino acids long. CDR1 is LGHNA and CDR2 is YNFKEQ in the germline V gene.

J is TRBJ2-5 and V is TRBV9; D is possibly TRBD2 (6 bases). Trimming stripped 0 bases from V and 3 bases from J, with 12 bases between. Germline V gene data show CDR1 as SGDLS and CDR2 as YYNGEE. The CDR3 extends over 15 amino acids. The CDR3 DNA is TGTGCCAGCAGCGTAGCAGGAGGGAGCAAAGAGACCCAGTACTTC. This sequence encodes CASSVAGGSKETQYF. Full variable domain (outside the CDR3, taken from reference TRBV9 and TRBJ2-5): DSGVTQTPKHLITATGQRVTLRCSPRSGDLSVYWYQQSLDQGLQFLIQYYNGEERAKGNILERFSAQQFPDLHSELNLSSLELGDSALYFCASSVAGGSKETQYFGPGTRLLVL.

This clonotype appeared a few times. The chain combines TRBV3-1 with TRBJ2-5, with TRBD1 matching 7 bases. Germline V gene data show CDR1 as LGHDT and CDR2 as YNNKEL (reference sequence). The CDR3 has 16 residues. The V and J ends lost 3 bases and 5 bases, in that order; junction bases with no gene match: 12. The CDR3 DNA reads TGTGCCAGCAGCCACAGGACAGGAGAGGGTCGGGAGACCCAGTACTTC. It is translated as CASSHRTGEGRETQYF.

The rearrangement uses TRBV25-1 and TRBJ2-5, with a weak D call TRBD2 (6 bases). Matching the DNA end better, TRBJ2-7 makes the J call doubtful. The CDR3 sequence is 16 residues long. Germline loops: CDR1 MGHDK, CDR2 SYGVNS. The CDR3 coding sequence is TGTGCCAGCAGTGAATCCGGGGGAATCACCTCCTACGAGCAGTACTTC. Protein product: CASSESGGITSYEQYF.

The chain joins TRBV3-1 to TRBJ2-2, with D possibly matching TRBD2 (6 bases). Trimming took off 0 bases at V and 0 bases at J, with 8 bases between the two ends. The germline gives CDR1 LGHDT, CDR2 YNNKEL (reference sequence). This CDR3 comprises 16 residues. The CDR3: CASSQDRDSNTGELFF. DNA for the CDR3: TGTGCCAGCAGCCAAGACCGGGACTCGAACACCGGGGAGCTGTTTTTT.

This clonotype was seen more than once but under ten times. This rearrangement joins TRBV12-3 or TRBV12-4 to TRBJ2-2; no firm D call. CDR3 length equals 13 residues. The V end lost 5 bases, the J end lost 1 base, and 5 bases lay between the germline ends. Here the CDR3 DNA reads TGTGCCAGCAGTATTCTGAACACCGGGGAGCTGTTTTTT. Amino acid sequence: CASSILNTGELFF.

The rearrangement links TRBV25-1 to TRBJ2-1, with D perhaps matching TRBD1 (6 bases). The ends were cut back, 2 bases at V and 7 bases at J, with 15 bases in the middle. The CDR3 is 15 residues long. CDR1 is MGHDK and CDR2 is SYGVNS in the germline V gene. In DNA form, the CDR3 reads TGTGCCAGCAGTGAAGGGACAAGTATGGTGAATGAGCAGTTCTTC. It is translated as CASSEGTSMVNEQFF.

The CDR3 DNA follows: TGTGCCAGCAGCTACCGGACTAGCTACGAGCAGTACTTC. Residues: CASSYRTSYEQYF. The chain links TRBV5-6 to TRBJ2-7; TRBD2 agrees at 7 bases. The CDR3 runs 13 residues. Trimming took 3 bases from V and 3 from J; bases not matched to a gene: 3. Germline V lookup: CDR1 SGHDT, CDR2 YYEEEE.

V and J are TRBV4-1 and TRBJ2-7, with no clear D. Germline V gives CDR1 MGHRA, CDR2 YSYEKL. The CDR3 spans 17 residues. V was cut by 0 bases and J by 2 bases, with 17 bases left in between. The CDR3 is CASSQDRASLRTYEQYF. DNA for the CDR3: TGCGCCAGCAGCCAAGATAGGGCGAGCCTCAGGACCTACGAGCAGTACTTC.

V gene TRBV11-1 combines with J gene TRBJ1-6; 9 bases align to TRBD1. Per germline, CDR1 SGHAT and CDR2 FQDESV (reference sequence). V lost 3 bases, J lost 10 bases, and 4 bases stayed unmatched. CDR3 length: 14 amino acids. CDR3 coding DNA: TGTGCCAGCAGCTTGGACAGGGGAGACTCACCCCTCCACTTT. It yields the protein CASSLDRGDSPLHF.

The chain has TRBV28 and TRBJ2-7; D is unclear. The J call may be in error: the DNA end matches TRBJ2-5 better. The CDR3 sequence is 14 residues long. Per germline, CDR1 MDHEN and CDR2 SYDVKM. The CDR3 sequence is CASSFPRPQETQYF. CDR3 sequence (DNA): TGTGCCAGCAGTTTCCCACGGCCGCAGGAGACCCAGTACTTC.